This TCR beta chain was obtained from a study of vaccination effects on CD4 cells after COVID-19. Clones were sequenced by immunoSEQ multiplex PCR, and TCRdb holds only the in-frame ones, with some missing. The profile covers tens of thousands of clones, with 70% to 75% appearing a single time and 1.5% to 2% taken by the ten largest. This CDR3 region has 15 residues. Germline V gene sequence: CDR1 KGHDR, CDR2 SFDVKD. The V gene lost 2 bases and the J gene lost 4 bases, with 11 bases spanning the gap. As for this clone: Its antigen is undetermined.

Pools of viral peptides were used by the ViraFEST assay to expand antigen-specific CD4+ T cells ahead of sequencing. CD4+ T cell isolation took place after 10 days of culture. In the vaccine recipients, nucleocapsid antibodies were negative and there was no prior SARS-CoV-2 infection. It was with approximately 10 IU/ml IL-2 and around 10 ug/ml peptides that more than 1.5 million PBMC per well were cultured. Half-medium exchanges with IL-2 medium took place on days 3 and 7. Study-level results: Limitations: small convalescent group and missing early post-infection timepoints.

The source material was CD4+ T cells from PBMCs cultured with HCoV-229E spike peptides, sampled before COVID-19 vaccination. The receptor comes from a human donor who received a COVID-19 vaccine. This chain joins TRBV24-1 and TRBJ1-5; D possibly corresponds to TRBD1 (6 bases). In DNA form, the CDR3 reads TGTGCCACCAGTGATTCACGGACAGCTAATCAGCCCCAGCATTTT. Protein sequence: CATSDSRTANQPQHF.